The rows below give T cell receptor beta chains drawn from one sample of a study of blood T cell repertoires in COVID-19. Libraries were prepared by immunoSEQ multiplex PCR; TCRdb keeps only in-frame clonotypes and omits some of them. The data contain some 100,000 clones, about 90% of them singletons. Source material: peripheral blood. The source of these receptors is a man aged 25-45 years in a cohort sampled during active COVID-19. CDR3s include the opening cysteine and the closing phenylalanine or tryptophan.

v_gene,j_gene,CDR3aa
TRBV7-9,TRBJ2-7,CASSSDRGFTYEQYF
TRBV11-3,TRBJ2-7,CASSLAGQGYEQYF
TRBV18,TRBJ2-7,CASSQDRVGGEQYF
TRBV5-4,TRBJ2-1,CASSLGGLAGHNEQFF
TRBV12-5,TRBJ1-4,CASGLRTNEKLFF
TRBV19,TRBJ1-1,CASSRGQENTEAFF
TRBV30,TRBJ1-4,CAWSATGAQVFF
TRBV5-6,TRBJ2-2,CASSPGLAPQTGELFF
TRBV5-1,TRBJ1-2,CASSLGGRNYGYTF
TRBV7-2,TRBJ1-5,CASSLAGDFSQPQHF
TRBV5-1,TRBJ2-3,CASSEITGKRGTQYF
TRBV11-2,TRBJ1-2,CASSLEGFEGYNGYTF
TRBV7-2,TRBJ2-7,CASSLAQGNYEQYF
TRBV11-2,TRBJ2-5,CASAKGLAGAHRETQYF
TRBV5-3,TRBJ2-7,CARSCFRDSDLPYEQYF
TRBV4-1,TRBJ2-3,CASSQVLQTDTQYF
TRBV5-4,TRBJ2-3,CASSSRTGMRADTQYF
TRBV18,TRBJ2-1,CASSSDSNEQFF
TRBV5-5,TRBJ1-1,CASSLQASLNTEAFF
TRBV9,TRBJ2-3,CASSGGTSGGGTQYF
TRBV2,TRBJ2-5,CASRSILGGAGGETQYF
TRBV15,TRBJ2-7,CATSRARTVGSYEQYF
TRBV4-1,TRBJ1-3,CASSSGQRNTIYF
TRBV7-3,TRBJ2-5,CASSLTGTTRETQYF